This T cell receptor (beta chain) stems from a study of blood T cell repertoires in COVID-19. Study as a whole: The samples span acute and convalescent COVID-19 from the United States, Italy and Spain. Sources were T cells, B-cell-depleted T cells, or PBMCs; the material itself was cDNA or gDNA.

Germline CDR1 and CDR2: KGHSH and LQKENI. This CDR3 contains 12 residues. V was clipped by 3 bases and J by 6 bases, with 7 bases between them. This clone was found once. As handled by the study authors: Estimates of nucleated cell counts were drawn from the amplification of reference gene primers. Sequenced by immunoSEQ multiplex PCR; TCRdb stores in-frame clones only, minus some. D and trimming come from the DNA, and the V and J calls and clone size come from that table. The data show about 250,000 clones, with roughly 87% seen just once and around 4.6% held by the top ten. The specimen sequenced was peripheral blood. This chain joins TRBV18 and TRBJ2-3, with no clear D. The TCR was taken from a woman aged 40 to 49 who had recovered from COVID-19. CDR3 region: CASSPRGDTQYF. Here the CDR3 DNA reads TGTGCCAGCTCACCTCGTGGCGATACGCAGTATTTT.